Detailed here is one T cell receptor beta chain. Its cognate antigen has yet to be identified. Base qualities are missing; no much larger clone stands one base away. TCR CDR3 regions were amplified from genomic DNA by multiplex PCR using the deep immunoSEQ assay. Extracted genomic DNA from each cell subset was distributed evenly across all wells of several immunoSEQ 96-well plates, and each plate was treated as a replicate. For sorted subsets, approximately 210 ng genomic DNA, equal to 25,000 to 35,000 T cell genomes, was loaded into each replicate PCR. Purified libraries were quantified with a Qubit 3.0 fluorometer, sized on a Bioanalyzer 2100, and re-quantified with the KAPA Library Quantification kit. A separate single-read 150-cycle Illumina NextSeq 550 flow cell was used to sequence each immunoSEQ 96-well plate. Per the original workflow: The immunoSEQ output contained only junctional sequences without quality scores, so filtering could not match that applied to full-length reads. Sequences were annotated with PyIR, a Python wrapper for IgBLAST v1.9, using IMGT germline references to assign V/J genes and CDR3. Reads with weak V/J assignments (E-value above 1e-6), missing CDR3, stop codons, out-of-frame junctions, or ambiguous translated residues were removed. V3J clonotypes were defined as sequences sharing the same inferred V gene, J gene, and CDR3 amino acid sequence. Percentage overlap between repertoires was computed as shared unique clonotypes divided by the size of the smaller repertoire. Repertoire richness was assessed with RTK rarefaction, the Chao1 estimator, and Recon v2.1 estimates of unobserved clonotypes. Generation probabilities for all TCRbeta clonotypes obtained by the gDNA method from a handful of donors were computed using OLGA. The clones in this table, taken by TCRdb from immuneACCESS, are in-frame only. Not every clone is retained; where verified, under half of the shortfall comes from an unresolved V gene, and the cause of the rest is unknown. D and trimming were read from the DNA, whereas the V and J calls and clone size are those reported in that table. Within this sample are a few million clones, with more than 85% of them counted one time only. The ten top clones hold 0.39% of the sample.

This record comes from a study of shared clonotypes between healthy human individuals (dated by TCRdb to 2020 to 2021). Some background on the complete study: The cohort included three men and a couple of women between 18 and 49 years of age. For each donor, CD4 naive and CD4 memory were each run on three plates, CD8 naive on two plates, and CD8 memory on one plate. To estimate repertoire size and how much clonotype sharing occurs between individuals, the study deeply sequenced the blood TCR repertoires of five healthy adults. To increase sequencing depth and limit assay-specific biases, different laboratories used diverse techniques to prepare libraries and sequence TCR repertoires. Each donor's leukapheresis produced roughly between roughly 0.85 and 9 billion PBMCs. The study at large found these results: Compared with non-shared clonotypes, the clonotypes found in all four sorted-subset donors had higher generation probabilities. Because the study included only a small number of donors, the genetic and exposure-history diversity represented was limited. Naive subsets generally had larger estimated clonotype richness than memory subsets did. Incomplete sequencing was indicated by rarefaction of sorted-subset datasets, despite the large sequencing depth. Across a handful of donors, around 5% of naive CD4, approximately 3.6% of naive CD8, 2.3% of memory CD4, and about 0.4% of memory CD8 clonotypes were shared. Only blood was sampled, and tissue TCR repertoires likely differ from those in blood. Pairwise subsampling indicated that sequencing depth was expected to affect the degree of clonotype sharing among donors.

Donors were healthy HIV-negative adults with no recently reported acute infections or vaccinations. Every donor was a Caucasian adult residing in Nashville, Tennessee, USA. CD4+ T cells were enriched by magnetic negative selection, after which naive cells were positively selected on CD45RA and the negative fraction was taken as the memory subset. Blood was obtained by leukapheresis, after which PBMCs were separated by Ficoll-Histopaque density gradient centrifugation and cryopreserved in liquid nitrogen vapor phase. Analytical flow cytometry was used to check the purity and quantity of every magnetically sorted T cell population. Each sorted fraction had its genomic DNA isolated and then quantified by UV absorbance on a Nanodrop 2000c. This TCR was recovered from a man aged 18 to 29 in good health. Some clones in this sample may be carry-over from other donors' samples. Sequences were obtained from naive CD4+ T cells from PBMCs. This specimen's cell subset or site label, interpreted: CD45RA+ positively selected.

Read as DNA, the sequence is TGCGCCAGCAGCTTGGACCCCGGGACAGCGAAAGAGACCCAGTACTTC. This is translated as CASSLDPGTAKETQYF. This sequence uses TRBV5-1 and TRBJ2-5; the junction holds 7 bases that match TRBD1. Measured from the cysteine to the phenylalanine, the CDR3 is 16 residues long. The kept DNA is CDR3 alone, 48 bases in frame from the first base. Unmatched junction bases come to 8, with V trimmed by 0 bases and J by 3 bases. CDR1 SGHRS and CDR2 YFSETQ are derived from the germline V gene.